This entry features one T cell receptor beta chain sequence. Its specificity is not known. These data are taken from a study of shared clonotypes between healthy human individuals. Across the study: Per-donor plates numbered three CD4 naive, three CD4 memory, two CD8 naive and one CD8 memory. Study-wide findings and caveats: Only blood was sampled, and tissue TCR repertoires likely differ from blood ones.

As defined, naive CD8 cells were CD45RO-negative and positively selected for CCR7, with terminally differentiated effector memory CD45RA+ cells excluded. Original methodology: Filtering of immunoSEQ junctional sequences could not match full-length read filtering. Here immunoSEQ multiplex PCR was the method, and the copy in TCRdb shows in-frame clones only, minus some. Clone size and the V and J calls come from that table; the DNA yielded D and trimming. The sample consists of around 2,000,000 clones, around 93% of them appearing once. Material for sequencing was naive CD8+ T cells from PBMCs. This clonotype was obtained from a man younger than 35 in good health. Some clones in this sample may be carry-over from other donors' samples.

The DNA of the CDR3 is TGTGCCAGCAGCTTAGCGGACACTACCTACGAGCAGTACTTC. It specifies CASSLADTTYEQYF. The chain employs TRBV7-9 and TRBJ2-7; TRBD1 is a possible D gene (5 bases). This CDR3 contains 14 residues. The ends were cut back, 0 bases at V and 2 bases at J, with 8 bases in the middle. The V gene's germline CDR1 is SEHNR and CDR2 FQNEAQ (reference sequence).